Listed here are 4 T cell receptor beta chains from one sample, sequenced in a study of cytomegalovirus exposure and HLA in healthy donors. A multiplex PCR was run with 60 Vbeta primers and 13 Jbeta primers. The method was immunoSEQ multiplex PCR; TCRdb's version includes in-frame clones alone and lacks a portion of them. The sample yields around 120,000 clones, around 70% seen once. The specimen was PBMCs. The receptor source for this set is a man in his forties in good health and CMV-seropositive.

The chain links TRBV4-1 to TRBJ1-1; D gene uncertain. The length of the CDR3 is 16 residues. CDR1 MGHRA and CDR2 YSYEKL come from the germline V gene. Trimming took off 0 bases at V and 3 bases at J, with 14 bases between the two ends. Here the CDR3 DNA reads TGCGCCAGCAGCCAAGATCCGACCGGGGTCGACACTGAAGCTTTCTTT. Amino acid sequence: CASSQDPTGVDTEAFF.

This clone was counted a few times. CDR3 bases: TGTGCCAGCAGCGTAGAAGGGAGTTTTGCCGAGCAGTACTTC. Encoded protein: CASSVEGSFAEQYF. This chain joins TRBV9 and TRBJ2-7; tentative D call: TRBD2 (5 bases). V was pared by 0 bases and J by 6 bases, with 13 bases between. From germline, CDR1 is SGDLS and CDR2 YYNGEE. The CDR3 runs to 14 residues.

The chain is built from TRBV2 and TRBJ1-4; D uncertain. V was shortened by 6 bases and J by 3 bases, with 11 bases between the two germline ends. The CDR3 is 14 amino acids. The V gene's germline CDR1 is SNHLY and CDR2 FYNNEI. CDR3 DNA: TGTGCCAGCAGCGGGAGTACGGCTAATGAAAAACTGTTTTTT. It yields the protein CASSGSTANEKLFF. The full variable domain, its missing parts supplied by reference TRBV2 and TRBJ1-4, is EPEVTQTPSHQVTQMGQEVILRCVPISNHLYFYWYRQILGQKVEFLVSFYNNEISEKSEIFDDQFSVERPDGSNFTLKIRSTKLEDSAMYFCASSGSTANEKLFFGSGTQLSVL.

The chain recombines TRBV9 with TRBJ1-1; tentative D call: TRBD1 (5 bases). Trimming pared 6 bases from V and 1 base from J, leaving 13 bases between. This CDR3 has 14 residues. Germline assignment: CDR1 SGDLS and CDR2 YYNGEE. The CDR3, as DNA: TGTGCCAGCACCCCGGGGGGAGAGAACACTGAAGCTTTCTTT. Its translation is CASTPGGENTEAFF.